This TCR beta chain was observed in a study of blood T cell repertoires in COVID-19. On the study more broadly: Italy, Spain and the United States were the sources of the convalescent and acute COVID-19 samples. T cells, B-cell-depleted T cells, or PBMCs provided the cDNA or gDNA that served as material.

In the source study's methods: Reference gene primer amplification gave estimated nucleated cell counts. Only in-frame clones appear in the TCRdb table, and some are missing; sequencing was by immunoSEQ multiplex PCR. V, J and clone size are taken as reported in that table, and D and trimming were inferred from the DNA itself. The table records roughly 79,000 clones, approximately 80% of them present only once. Losses at the gene ends were 5 bases for V and 7 bases for J; bases not matched to a gene: 10. This CDR3 has 15 residues. CDR1 is SGHRS, CDR2 YFSETQ, per germline. The chain uses TRBV5-1 and TRBJ1-5, with 9 positions matching TRBD1. Specimen: peripheral blood. This sequence was found in a man in his 60s with active or convalescent COVID-19. The chain's CDR3 is CASSPSTGGGQPQHF. For the CDR3, the DNA is TGCGCCAGCAGTCCCTCCACAGGGGGCGGGCAGCCCCAGCATTTT.